The 2 T cell receptor beta chains listed next were all sequenced from one sample in a study of blood T cell repertoires in COVID-19. TCRdb's copy holds only in-frame clones and misses some; the assay was immunoSEQ multiplex PCR. The table lists about 130,000 clones, 70% to 80% of them singletons, with about 40% in the top ten. The sample taken for sequencing was peripheral blood. These receptors were taken from a man in his forties or fifties with active or convalescent COVID-19.

The V gene is TRBV6-2 or TRBV6-3, the J gene TRBJ1-2, with D possibly being TRBD1 (6 bases). Germline V gene lookup returns CDR1 MNHEY and CDR2 SVGEGT. Trimming stripped 2 bases from V and 4 bases from J, with 14 bases between. The CDR3 is 15 amino acids. This chain's CDR3 is CASSYARGPGYGYTF. As DNA, the CDR3 is TGTGCCAGCAGTTACGCCAGGGGCCCTGGCTATGGCTACACCTTC.

This sequence joins TRBV5-3 and TRBJ2-1; TRBD2 matches 7 bases. TRBV5-3 carries the ORF label, with uncertain function. V was clipped by 1 base and J by 2 bases; unmatched bases: 3. CDR3 size: 15 residues. CDR3 DNA: TGTGCCAGAAGCTTGTCTAGCGGTACCTACAATGAGCAGTTCTTC. Translated: CARSLSSGTYNEQFF.